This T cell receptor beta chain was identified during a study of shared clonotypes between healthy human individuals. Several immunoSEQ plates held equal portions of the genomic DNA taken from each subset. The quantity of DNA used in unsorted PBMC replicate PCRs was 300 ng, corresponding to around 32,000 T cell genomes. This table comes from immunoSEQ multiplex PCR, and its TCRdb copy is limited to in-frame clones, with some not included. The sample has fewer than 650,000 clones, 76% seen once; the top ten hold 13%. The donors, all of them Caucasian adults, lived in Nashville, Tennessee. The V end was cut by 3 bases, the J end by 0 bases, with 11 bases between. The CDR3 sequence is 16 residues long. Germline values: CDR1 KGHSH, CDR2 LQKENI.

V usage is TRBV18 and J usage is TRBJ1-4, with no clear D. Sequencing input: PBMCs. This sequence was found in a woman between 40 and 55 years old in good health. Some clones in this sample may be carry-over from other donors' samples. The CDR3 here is CASSPGRAATNEKLFF. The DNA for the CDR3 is TGTGCCAGCTCACCTGGACGGGCAGCAACTAATGAAAAACTGTTTTTT.